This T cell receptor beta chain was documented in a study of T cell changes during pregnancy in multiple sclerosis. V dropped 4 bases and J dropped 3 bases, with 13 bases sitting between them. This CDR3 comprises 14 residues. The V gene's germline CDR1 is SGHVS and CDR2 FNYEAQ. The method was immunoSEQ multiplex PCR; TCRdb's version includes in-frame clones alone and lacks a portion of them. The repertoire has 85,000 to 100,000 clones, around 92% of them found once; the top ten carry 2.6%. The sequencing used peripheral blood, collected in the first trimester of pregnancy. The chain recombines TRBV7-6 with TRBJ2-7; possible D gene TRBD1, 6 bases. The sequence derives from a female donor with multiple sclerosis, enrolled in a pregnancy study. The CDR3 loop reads CASSSLTGSYEQYF. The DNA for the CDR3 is TGTGCCAGCAGCTCGTTGACAGGAAGCTACGAGCAGTACTTC.